This T cell receptor (beta chain) was sequenced during a study of regulatory T cells in long-lasting Graves disease. Whole-study context: Persistent Graves' disease denoted over 5 years of antithyroid drugs plus positive TSH receptor antibodies. General study points: Persistent Graves' patients had lower TCR diversity than newly diagnosed ones. Newly diagnosed patients shared 1,000 or so public clonotypes; persistent patients shared approximately 2,700. Persistent disease exhibited a predilection for TRBV28, TRBJ1-2 and TRBJ2-5.

In building TCR beta libraries, iRepertoire HTBI primers were used together with Arm-PCR of CDR3 regions. TCRdb re-analysed the multiplex PCR reads in MiXCR, keeping a single row per CDR3 protein. This sample has 350,000 to 450,000 distinct CDR3 sequences; 20% to 25% occur once, and the top ten carry approximately 30%. Time point reported: persistent/refractory GD, antithyroid drugs over 5 years with positive TRAb. RNA from PBMCs was the source of the TCR library. Germline assignment: CDR1 DFQATT and CDR2 SNEGSKA (reference sequence). This CDR3 spans 12 amino acids. With V trimmed by 5 bases and J by 10 bases, 8 bases remained unmatched. This clonotype was found many times. Its antigen is currently unknown.

Specimen: peripheral blood mononuclear cells (PBMCs), collected when the disease was refractory, from a patient treated with antithyroid drugs. This sequence was found in a woman between 40 and 50 years old with Graves disease. The chain carries TRBV20-1 and TRBJ2-5; 9 bases fit TRBD2. The CDR3 coding sequence is TGCAGTGCTCGAAGACTAGCGGACTACCAGTACTTC. Protein sequence: CSARRLADYQYF.